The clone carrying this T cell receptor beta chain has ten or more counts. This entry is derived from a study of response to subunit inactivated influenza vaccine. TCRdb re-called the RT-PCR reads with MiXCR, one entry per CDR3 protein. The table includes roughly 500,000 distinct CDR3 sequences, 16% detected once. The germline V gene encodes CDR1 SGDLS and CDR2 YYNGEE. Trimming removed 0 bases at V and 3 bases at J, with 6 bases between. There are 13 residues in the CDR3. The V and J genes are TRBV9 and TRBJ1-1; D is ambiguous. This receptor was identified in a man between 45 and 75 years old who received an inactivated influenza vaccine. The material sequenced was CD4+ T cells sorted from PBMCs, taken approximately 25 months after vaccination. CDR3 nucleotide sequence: TGTGCCAGCAGCGTAGTTGGGGACACTGAAGCTTTCTTT. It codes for CASSVVGDTEAFF.